This is a list of T cell receptor beta chains from one sample in a study of blood T cell repertoires in COVID-19. TCRdb's copy holds only in-frame clones and misses some; the assay was immunoSEQ multiplex PCR. The sample has more than 110,000 clones, 70% to 80% seen once. The sequenced material came from peripheral blood. The receptor set was obtained from a man between 60 and 75 years old with acute or convalescent COVID-19. The CDR3 runs from the conserved cysteine through the conserved F or W. The D gene is left open where the match is weak. Clone size is shown for a subset of rows, as once, few, many or a class of expanded clone.

d_call: -
j_call: TRBJ1-4
v_call: TRBV28
clone_size: few
cdr3_nt: TGTGCCAGCACCCGAAGGGGCGGGAATAACGAAAAACTGTTTTTT
cdr3_aa: CASTRRGGNNEKLFF

d_call: -
j_call: TRBJ1-1
v_call: TRBV6-5
clone_size: -
cdr3_nt: TGTGCCAGCAGCCCCGGAGGTCCCACTGAAGCTTTCTTT
cdr3_aa: CASSPGGPTEAFF

d_call: TRBD2
j_call: TRBJ2-1
v_call: TRBV6-5
clone_size: -
cdr3_nt: TGTGCCAGCAGGGCGACTAGCGGGAGCTCCAATGAGCAGTTCTTC
cdr3_aa: CASRATSGSSNEQFF

d_call: -
j_call: TRBJ2-3
v_call: TRBV5-1
clone_size: -
cdr3_nt: TGCGCCAGCAGCTTGGATAGGGGGGGAGATACGCAGTATTTT
cdr3_aa: CASSLDRGGDTQYF

d_call: TRBD1
j_call: TRBJ2-2
v_call: TRBV27
clone_size: few
cdr3_nt: TGTGCCAGCAGCCTACAGGGGGCGCAAACCGGGGAGCTGTTTTTT
cdr3_aa: CASSLQGAQTGELFF

d_call: -
j_call: TRBJ1-5
v_call: TRBV29-1
clone_size: -
cdr3_nt: TGCAGCGTTGCTGGGCAGGGAAGTCAGCCCCAGCATTTT
cdr3_aa: CSVAGQGSQPQHF

d_call: -
j_call: TRBJ2-7
v_call: TRBV6-5
clone_size: -
cdr3_nt: TGTGCCAGCAGAAGGGACTTCTCTTCCTACGAGCAGTACTTC
cdr3_aa: CASRRDFSSYEQYF

d_call: -
j_call: TRBJ1-3
v_call: TRBV7-2
clone_size: -
cdr3_nt: TGTGCCAGCAGCTTAAGTTCGGGAGGAAACACCATATATTTT
cdr3_aa: CASSLSSGGNTIYF

d_call: -
j_call: TRBJ2-3
v_call: TRBV19
clone_size: -
cdr3_nt: TGTGCCAGTAGTATGGAGGGGATTGGCACAGATACGCAGTATTTT
cdr3_aa: CASSMEGIGTDTQYF

d_call: -
j_call: TRBJ1-5
v_call: TRBV19
clone_size: -
cdr3_nt: TGTGCCAGTAGTATCGAAGGGGTTTATCAGCCCCAGCATTTT
cdr3_aa: CASSIEGVYQPQHF

d_call: -
j_call: TRBJ1-3
v_call: TRBV5-6
clone_size: once
cdr3_nt: TGTGCCAGCAGCACCTCAGGGTCTTCCTCTGGAAACACCATATATTTT
cdr3_aa: CASSTSGSSSGNTIYF

d_call: TRBD2
j_call: TRBJ2-1
v_call: TRBV2
clone_size: -
cdr3_nt: TGTGCCAGCAGGAAGGGACTAGCGGGATACAATGAGCAGTTCTTC
cdr3_aa: CASRKGLAGYNEQFF

d_call: -
j_call: TRBJ1-6
v_call: TRBV18
clone_size: -
cdr3_nt: TGTGCCAGCTCACCGGGGCAGGCAGGGCACTCACCCCTCCACTTT
cdr3_aa: CASSPGQAGHSPLHF

d_call: TRBD1
j_call: TRBJ2-1
v_call: TRBV7-2
clone_size: -
cdr3_nt: TGTGCCAGCAGCTTAGGTCAGGGGGCATCCTACAATGAGCAGTTCTTC
cdr3_aa: CASSLGQGASYNEQFF

d_call: TRBD2
j_call: TRBJ2-1
v_call: TRBV29-1
clone_size: -
cdr3_nt: TGCAGCGTCCAGCGGGGGAGCTCCTACAATGAGCAGTTCTTC
cdr3_aa: CSVQRGSSYNEQFF

d_call: -
j_call: TRBJ1-5
v_call: TRBV7-9
clone_size: many
cdr3_nt: TGTGCCAGCAGCCAGTCGTATAGCAATCAGCCCCAGCATTTT
cdr3_aa: CASSQSYSNQPQHF

d_call: -
j_call: TRBJ1-5
v_call: TRBV6-2/TRBV6-3
clone_size: -
cdr3_nt: TGTGCCAGCAGTTTACAGGTCCCTCGGGTGGCCCAGCATTTT
cdr3_aa: CASSLQVPRVAQHF

d_call: TRBD2
j_call: TRBJ2-7
v_call: TRBV28
clone_size: -
cdr3_nt: TGTGCCAGCGGTAGACTAGCGGGATCCTACGAGCAGTACTTC
cdr3_aa: CASGRLAGSYEQYF

d_call: TRBD1
j_call: TRBJ1-5
v_call: TRBV27
clone_size: -
cdr3_nt: TGTGCCAGCGGATACGGGACAGCAAATCAGCCCCAGCATTTT
cdr3_aa: CASGYGTANQPQHF

d_call: TRBD2
j_call: TRBJ2-3
v_call: TRBV9
clone_size: few
cdr3_nt: TGTGCCAGCAGCGCTGCAGCGGGAAGCACAGATACGCAGTATTTT
cdr3_aa: CASSAAAGSTDTQYF

d_call: TRBD2
j_call: TRBJ2-1
v_call: TRBV19
clone_size: few
cdr3_nt: TGTGCCAGTAGGGGGTTTAGCGGGAGAGGGGCTGAGCAGTTCTTC
cdr3_aa: CASRGFSGRGAEQFF

d_call: TRBD2
j_call: TRBJ2-5
v_call: TRBV28
clone_size: few
cdr3_nt: TGTGCCAGCAGTTCTGGGACTAGCGGCCACAACCAGTACTTC
cdr3_aa: CASSSGTSGHNQYF

d_call: TRBD1
j_call: TRBJ1-2
v_call: TRBV27
clone_size: -
cdr3_nt: TGTGCCAGTGGACAGGGCGTGGGTAACTATGGCTACACCTTC
cdr3_aa: CASGQGVGNYGYTF

d_call: -
j_call: TRBJ1-1
v_call: TRBV19
clone_size: -
cdr3_nt: TGTGCCACCTCGACAGCCTCGAGTGGTGAAGCTTTCTTT
cdr3_aa: CATSTASSGEAFF

d_call: -
j_call: TRBJ2-3
v_call: TRBV5-1
clone_size: -
cdr3_nt: TGCGCCAGCTCGGACTCGGGAGTGCGGACAGATACGCAGTATTTT
cdr3_aa: CASSDSGVRTDTQYF

d_call: -
j_call: TRBJ1-4
v_call: TRBV30
clone_size: few
cdr3_nt: TGTGCCTGGAGTTCCTCCGGCAGCAGGGGTGAAAAACTGTTTTTT
cdr3_aa: CAWSSSGSRGEKLFF

d_call: -
j_call: TRBJ1-4
v_call: TRBV27
clone_size: -
cdr3_nt: TGTGCCAGCAGCCACGGGAGGACTAATGAAAAACTGTTTTTT
cdr3_aa: CASSHGRTNEKLFF

d_call: -
j_call: TRBJ1-1
v_call: TRBV2
clone_size: -
cdr3_nt: TGTGCCAGCAGTGAAGCGGCAGGGCAGGCTTTCTTT
cdr3_aa: CASSEAAGQAFF

d_call: -
j_call: TRBJ1-4
v_call: TRBV30
clone_size: once
cdr3_nt: TGTGCCTGGGAGCGCAGGGATCTGGAAAAACTGTTTTTT
cdr3_aa: CAWERRDLEKLFF

d_call: -
j_call: TRBJ1-1
v_call: TRBV18
clone_size: once
cdr3_nt: TGTGCCAGCTCACCAGGGCCGAGCACTGAAGCTTTCTTT
cdr3_aa: CASSPGPSTEAFF

d_call: TRBD2
j_call: TRBJ2-1
v_call: TRBV28
clone_size: few
cdr3_nt: TGTGCCAGCAGTACGCGACTAGCGGGAGGCCATGAGCAGTTCTTC
cdr3_aa: CASSTRLAGGHEQFF

d_call: -
j_call: TRBJ1-3
v_call: TRBV5-4
clone_size: -
cdr3_nt: TGTGCCAGCAGCCCGCTAGGAGAGTCTGGAAACACCATATATTTT
cdr3_aa: CASSPLGESGNTIYF

d_call: TRBD1
j_call: TRBJ2-3
v_call: TRBV6-4
clone_size: -
cdr3_nt: TGTGCCAGCAGTGACTCCGGGACAGGCACAGATACGCAGTATTTT
cdr3_aa: CASSDSGTGTDTQYF

d_call: -
j_call: TRBJ2-5
v_call: TRBV9
clone_size: -
cdr3_nt: TGTGCCAGCAGCGCCTCAGCCTTTGGGTCCAGGGTTCAAGAGACCCAGTACTTC
cdr3_aa: CASSASAFGSRVQETQYF

d_call: -
j_call: TRBJ1-1
v_call: TRBV6-2/TRBV6-3
clone_size: -
cdr3_nt: TGTGCCAGCAGTTACAGGGCCCGGGGGGACACTGAAGCTTTCTTT
cdr3_aa: CASSYRARGDTEAFF

d_call: -
j_call: TRBJ1-4
v_call: TRBV6-5
clone_size: once
cdr3_nt: TGTGCCAGCAGTAAGGGGTCTAATGAAAAACTGTTTTTT
cdr3_aa: CASSKGSNEKLFF

d_call: -
j_call: TRBJ2-3
v_call: TRBV28
clone_size: once
cdr3_nt: TGTGCCAGCAGTTTATCGGGGGTCTCTAGCACAGATACGCAGTATTTT
cdr3_aa: CASSLSGVSSTDTQYF